One and the same sample provided the 17 T cell receptor beta chains below, sequenced in a study of blood T cell repertoires in COVID-19. TCRdb's table, derived via immunoSEQ multiplex PCR, lists solely in-frame clones and lacks some. The sample records over 150,000 clones, about 88% being singletons. Sequencing input: PBMCs or T cells enriched from blood (not recorded which). Every receptor here comes from a man aged 50 to 59 who had recovered from COVID-19.

This clone was counted once. Other DNA sequences in this sample translate to the same CDR3. The chain couples TRBV9 to TRBJ1-1, with D hard to call. Germline CDR1 and CDR2: SGDLS and YYNGEE. The V gene lost 0 bases and the J gene lost 0 bases, with 3 bases spanning the gap. CDR3 length: 13 residues. In nucleotides, the CDR3 is TGTGCCAGCAGCGTAGCAGTGAACACTGAAGCTTTCTTT. Its translation is CASSVAVNTEAFF.

The chain joins TRBV7-2 to TRBJ2-3, with D hard to call. The CDR3 runs to 14 residues. Trimming pared 4 bases from V and 2 bases from J, leaving 10 bases between. Germline V gene data show CDR1 as SGHTA and CDR2 as FQGNSA. CDR3 region: CASSSAGYTDTQYF. CDR3 coding DNA: TGTGCCAGCAGCTCGGCAGGATACACAGATACGCAGTATTTT.

The gene calls are TRBV7-2 and TRBJ2-7; TRBD2 matches 10 bases. CDR3 size: 15 residues. Trimming removed 4 bases from V and 2 bases from J; junction bases left unmatched: 5. CDR1 SGHTA and CDR2 FQGNSA come from the germline V gene. CDR3 DNA: TGTGCCAGCAGCTCTAGCGGGGGCCCCGCCTACGAGCAGTACTTC. Amino acids: CASSSSGGPAYEQYF.

This clone appeared a few times. The J gene is TRBJ1-2, the V gene TRBV3-1 (or the pseudogene TRBV3-2), with 8 bases matching TRBD1. Germline V CDR1 and CDR2: LGHDT, YNNKEL (reference sequence). V lost 4 bases and J lost 1; bases outside the gene matches: 5. CDR3 length equals 15 residues. CDR3 nucleotides: TGTGCCAGCAGCCCATACACAGGGGGTAACTATGGCTACACCTTC. This encodes CASSPYTGGNYGYTF.

The chain uses TRBV7-9 and TRBJ2-4, with D unclear. Germline CDR1 is SEHNR and CDR2 is FQNEAQ (reference sequence). The CDR3 is 17 residues long. V dropped 2 bases and J dropped 0 bases, with 14 bases sitting between them. The CDR3 loop is CASSLTSGALAKNIQYF. The CDR3 coding sequence is TGTGCCAGCAGCTTAACCTCCGGAGCGCTAGCCAAAAACATTCAGTACTTC.

This clone has only one observation. V is TRBV14 and J is TRBJ2-7, with 10 bases matching TRBD1. The V gene end was trimmed by 1 base and the J gene end by 3 bases; junction bases not matched to a gene: 3. The V gene's germline CDR1 is SGHDN and CDR2 FVKESK. The CDR3 sequence is 15 residues long. The CDR3 sequence is CASSQGRTGGYEQYF. DNA of the CDR3: TGTGCCAGCAGCCAAGGAAGGACAGGGGGCTACGAGCAGTACTTC.

This clone was detected only once. The chain combines TRBV25-1 with TRBJ2-5, with 10 bases matching TRBD1. The germline V gene has CDR1 MGHDK and CDR2 SYGVNS. The CDR3 spans 15 residues. V dropped 8 bases and J dropped 5; count of bases not matched to a gene: 11. The DNA for the CDR3 is TGTGCCAGCGGGACAGGGGTATCAGCGGGGGAGACCCAGTACTTC. Translating it yields CASGTGVSAGETQYF.

The chain uses TRBV4-1 and TRBJ2-3; 12 positions match TRBD2. There are 17 residues in the CDR3. The junction had 3 bases not matched to a gene; V was cut back by 0 bases and J by 2 bases. Germline-derived CDR1 and CDR2 are MGHRA and YSYEKL. In DNA, the CDR3 is TGCGCCAGCAGCCAAGAGAGGACTAGCGGGGTCACAGATACGCAGTATTTT. Protein sequence: CASSQERTSGVTDTQYF.

This chain connects TRBV7-9 to TRBJ1-2; no clear D. Germline CDR1 SEHNR, CDR2 FQNEAQ (reference sequence). V was cut by 1 base and J by 4 bases, with 4 bases left in between. This CDR3 comprises 12 residues. This CDR3 is CASSLDGYGYTF. The CDR3 DNA reads as TGTGCCAGCAGCTTAGACGGCTATGGCTACACCTTC. Filled out from reference TRBV7-9 and TRBJ1-2, the complete variable domain reads DTGVSQNPRHKITKRGQNVTFRCDPISEHNRLYWYRQTLGQGPEFLTYFQNEAQLEKSRLLSDRFSAERPKGSFSTLEIQRTEQGDSAMYLCASSLDGYGYTFGSGTRLTVV.

This clone is large (0.1 to 1%) within its sample. The genes are TRBV7-9 and TRBJ2-1, with 9 bases that match TRBD1. V dropped 5 bases and J dropped 2; count of bases not matched to a gene: 7. The CDR3 is 16 residues long. Germline V lookup: CDR1 SEHNR, CDR2 FQNEAQ (reference sequence). CDR3 nucleotides: TGTGCCAGCAGCCCGAGGACAGGGGACACCTACAATGAGCAGTTCTTC. It is translated as CASSPRTGDTYNEQFF.

This rearrangement joins TRBV2 to TRBJ1-1; 8 nucleotides line up with TRBD1. With V trimmed by 4 bases and J by 4 bases, 5 bases remained unmatched. Germline CDR1 and CDR2: SNHLY and FYNNEI. CDR3 length equals 14 residues. The DNA of the CDR3 is TGTGCCAGCAGTGTCAGGGGGCAGAGCACTGAAGCTTTCTTT. It specifies CASSVRGQSTEAFF.

Only a few counts were recorded for this clone. The CDR3 loop reads CASSLRSGLARSSYEQYF. The DNA of the CDR3 is TGCGCCAGCAGCTTGAGGTCGGGACTAGCGAGAAGCTCCTACGAGCAGTACTTC. The gene calls are TRBV5-1 and TRBJ2-7; 10 bases agree with TRBD2. Germline lookup yields CDR1 SGHRS and CDR2 YFSETQ. With 1 base clipped from V and 0 bases from J, the junction kept 10 bases outside the gene matches. This CDR3 is 18 amino acids long.

The chain joins TRBV11-2 to TRBJ1-4; D may be TRBD1 (6 bases). CDR3 length equals 15 residues. Germline V CDR1 and CDR2: SGHAT, FQNNGV. V dropped 5 bases and J dropped 7 bases, with 17 bases sitting between them. The CDR3 sequence is CASSPRGGGSEKLFF. CDR3 DNA sequence: TGTGCCAGCAGCCCCCGAGGGGGGGGGAGTGAAAAACTGTTTTTT.

The chain couples TRBV2 to TRBJ1-6, with TRBD1 matching over 7 bases. The trim removed 6 bases at V and 13 bases at J, leaving 12 bases unmatched. This CDR3 is built from 14 residues. Germline V gene lookup returns CDR1 SNHLY and CDR2 FYNNEI. CDR3 region: CASRATGIISPLHF. The CDR3 DNA is TGTGCCAGCAGAGCGACAGGGATAATAAGCCCCCTCCACTTT.

V gene TRBV18 combines with J gene TRBJ2-3; TRBD2 agrees at 15 bases. The length of the CDR3 is 18 residues. V gave up 3 bases and J gave up 3 bases; unmatched junction bases: 7. Germline assignment: CDR1 KGHSH and CDR2 LQKENI. The CDR3 region is CASSPRTSGGALTDTQYF. The DNA for the CDR3 is TGTGCCAGCTCACCTCGGACTAGCGGGGGGGCTCTGACAGATACGCAGTATTTT.

The chain has TRBV15 and TRBJ1-1; 8 bases align to TRBD1. The CDR3 extends over 15 amino acids. Germline CDR1 reads LNHNV; CDR2 reads YYDKDF (reference sequence). Germline trimming cut 8 bases from V and 3 bases from J; bases unmatched to any gene: 11. In DNA form, the CDR3 reads TGTGCCACCTCTACCCCAGGGGGCGCTTACACTGAAGCTTTCTTT. Encoded protein: CATSTPGGAYTEAFF. Together with reference TRBV15 and TRBJ1-1, the CDR3 gives the full variable domain: DAMVIQNPRYQVTQFGKPVTLSCSQTLNHNVMYWYQQKSSQAPKLLFHYYDKDFNNEADTPDNFQSRRPNTSFCFLDIRSPGLGDTAMYLCATSTPGGAYTEAFFGQGTRLTVV.

This clone was seen just once. The chain links TRBV15 to TRBJ2-2; tentative D call: TRBD2 (5 bases). There are 14 residues in the CDR3. Looked up from germline, CDR1 is LNHNV and CDR2 is YYDKDF (reference sequence). Trimming pared 1 base from V and 6 bases from J, leaving 9 bases between. The CDR3 reads CATSRAGLSGELFF. CDR3 DNA sequence: TGTGCCACCAGCAGAGCTGGACTGTCCGGGGAGCTGTTTTTT.